This T cell receptor beta chain emerged from a study of blood T cell repertoires in COVID-19. In the study overall: Both acute and convalescent COVID-19 samples were obtained from the United States, Italy and Spain. T cells, B-cell-depleted T cells, or PBMCs supplied cDNA or gDNA.

There are a few counts of this clone. Under the authors' procedure: Counts of nucleated cells, estimated from reference gene primer amplification, were obtained. Sequencing was performed with immunoSEQ multiplex PCR; in TCRdb, only in-frame clones are kept and a portion is missing. V, J and clone size reflect that table, while D and trimming were determined from the DNA. This sample has tens of thousands of clones, with 75% to 80% found just once. Trimming left V 0 bases short and J 1 base short, with 7 bases between. The CDR3 loop spans 15 amino acids. Germline values: CDR1 SGHTA, CDR2 FQGNSA. This TCR was recovered from a man in his 70s with COVID-19, enrolled during active disease. V and J are TRBV7-2 and TRBJ1-5; D is ambiguous. Sequencing was done on a sample of peripheral blood. CDR3 in DNA: TGTGCCAGCAGCTTAGCGTCCCGGAGCAATCAGCCCCAGCATTTT. This codes for CASSLASRSNQPQHF.